Listed here are 9 T cell receptor beta chains from one sample, sequenced in a study of T cells in Graves' hyperthyroidism and ophthalmopathy. Researchers amplified the TCR beta CDR3 regions from RNA transcripts. Initially, a first-round RT-PCR of the TCR CDR3 employed the HTBI primer set. TCRdb reprocessed the multiplex PCR reads via MiXCR and lists one record per CDR3 protein. The sample has 250,000 to 400,000 distinct CDR3 sequences; about an eighth are singletons. The sequenced material came from blood. The receptors stem from a middle-aged woman with Graves' ophthalmopathy.

This clonotype was detected ten times or more. The chain combines TRBV7-2 with TRBJ2-7, with a possible D match to TRBD2 (5 bases). The CDR3 loop spans 14 amino acids. Germline CDR1 reads SGHTA; CDR2 reads FQGNSA. The ends were cut back, 3 bases at V and 6 bases at J, with 15 bases in the middle. The CDR3 region has the DNA TGTGCCAGCAGCTTGTTCGGCGGGTATAGCGAGCAGTACTTC. It codes for CASSLFGGYSEQYF.

As to this clonotype: A read error may explain this, as a much larger clone is one base away. This chain uses TRBV28 with TRBJ2-1; 9 positions agree with TRBD2. The J segment lost 13 bases and the V segment lost 6 bases, leaving 19 bases of the junction unmatched. Germline V CDR1 and CDR2: MDHEN, SYDVKM. CDR3 length: 16 residues. CDR3 in amino acids: CASSRGSGGTPRAQFF. DNA of the CDR3: TGTGCCAGCAGCCGGGGGAGCGGGGGGACCCCGCGGGCCCAGTTCTTC.

A few counts support this clonotype. A clone one base away is much larger, so this may be a read error. The V call is TRBV6-1, the J call TRBJ2-7; TRBD1 matches at 10 bases. This CDR3 spans 15 amino acids. Germline lookup yields CDR1 MNHNS and CDR2 SASEGT. The CDR3 sequence: CASRELGQGRYEQCF. The CDR3, as DNA: TGTGCCAGCAGGGAACTGGGACAGGGGCGGTACGAGCAGTGCTTC.

The chain recombines TRBV3-1 with TRBJ1-2; D may be TRBD1 (6 bases). This CDR3 is 14 amino acids long. Germline V gene sequence: CDR1 LGHDT, CDR2 YNNKEL (reference sequence). Trimming shortened V by 4 bases and J by 5 bases, and 14 bases separated the two germline ends. CDR3 in DNA: TGTGCCAGCAGCCGCCGGGCAGGGGTTTATGGCTACACCTTC. It specifies CASSRRAGVYGYTF.

At least ten counts were recorded for this clonotype. The chain recombines TRBV7-9 with TRBJ2-7, with D possibly matching TRBD2 (6 bases). Germline V gives CDR1 SEHNR, CDR2 FQNEAQ (reference sequence). The CDR3 totals 15 residues. Trimming removed 1 base at V and 3 bases at J, with 13 bases between. The CDR3 nucleotides are TGTGCCAGCAGCTTAGACGGGGGTCTGGACTACGAGCAGTACTTC. Amino acids: CASSLDGGLDYEQYF.

This chain uses TRBV11-2 with TRBJ1-3, with a weak D call TRBD1 (6 bases). Trimming left V 6 bases short and J 0 bases short, with 12 bases between. The CDR3 length is 15 residues. Germline assignment: CDR1 SGHAT and CDR2 FQNNGV. CDR3 sequence (DNA): TGTGCCAGCAGACGGACAGTTGTCTCTGGAAACACCATATATTTT. Translating it yields CASRRTVVSGNTIYF.

Regarding this clonotype: This may be a read error, as it is one base from a much larger clone. The chain couples TRBV7-9 to TRBJ2-1; D remains ambiguous. Germline loops: CDR1 SEHNR, CDR2 FQNEAQ (reference sequence). Trimming removed 4 bases at V and 6 bases at J, with 13 bases between. The CDR3 is 14 residues long. CDR3 DNA sequence: TGTGCCAGCAGCTACCAGGACGGTGGCAATGAGCAGTTCTTC. Translating it yields CASSYQDGGNEQFF.

The sample holds a few counts of this clonotype. The V and J genes are TRBV10-3 and TRBJ2-4; possibly TRBD2 for D (6 bases). V was clipped by 3 bases and J by 10 bases, with 19 bases between them. The germline V gene has CDR1 ENHRY and CDR2 SYGVKD. The CDR3 consists of 15 residues. CDR3 sequence reads: CAISDPVGTGTIQYF. As DNA, the CDR3 is TGTGCCATCAGTGATCCCGTGGGGACTGGAACAATTCAGTACTTC.

This clonotype appeared many times. J is TRBJ2-6 and V is TRBV6-2 or TRBV6-3; 9 bases fit TRBD2. The CDR3 totals 17 residues. CDR1 is MNHEY, CDR2 SVGEGT, per germline. Losses at the gene ends were 5 bases for V and 0 bases for J; bases not matched to a gene: 5. The CDR3 loop reads CASSPSGISSGANVLTF. As DNA, the CDR3 is TGTGCCAGCAGTCCTAGCGGGATTTCCTCTGGGGCCAACGTCCTGACTTTC.